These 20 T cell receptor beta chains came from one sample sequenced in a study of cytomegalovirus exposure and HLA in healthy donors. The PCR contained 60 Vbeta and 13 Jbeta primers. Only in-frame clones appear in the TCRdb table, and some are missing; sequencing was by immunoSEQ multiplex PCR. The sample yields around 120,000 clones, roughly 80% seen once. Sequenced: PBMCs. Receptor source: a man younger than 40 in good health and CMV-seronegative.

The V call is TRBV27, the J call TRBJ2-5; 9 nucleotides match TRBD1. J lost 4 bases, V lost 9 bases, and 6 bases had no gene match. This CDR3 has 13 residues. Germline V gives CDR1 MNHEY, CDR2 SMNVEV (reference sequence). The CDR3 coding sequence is TGTGCCAGTTCGGGACAGGGCCGAGAGACCCAGTACTTC. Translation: CASSGQGRETQYF.

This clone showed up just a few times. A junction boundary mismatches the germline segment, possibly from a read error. In DNA, the CDR3 is TGCGCGAGCAGGACCGGGACACTGGCCTACGAGCAGTACTTC. This sequence encodes CASRTGTLAYEQYF. The rearrangement uses TRBV10-2 and TRBJ2-7, with D possibly matching TRBD1 (6 bases). Germline CDR1 is WSHSY and CDR2 is SAAADI. The CDR3 extends over 14 amino acids.

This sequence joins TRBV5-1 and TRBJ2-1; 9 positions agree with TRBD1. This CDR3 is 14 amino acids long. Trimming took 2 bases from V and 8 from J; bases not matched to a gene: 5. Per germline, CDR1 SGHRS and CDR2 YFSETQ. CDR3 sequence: CASSLYRGLDEQFF. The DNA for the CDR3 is TGCGCCAGCAGCTTATACAGGGGGCTTGATGAGCAGTTCTTC.

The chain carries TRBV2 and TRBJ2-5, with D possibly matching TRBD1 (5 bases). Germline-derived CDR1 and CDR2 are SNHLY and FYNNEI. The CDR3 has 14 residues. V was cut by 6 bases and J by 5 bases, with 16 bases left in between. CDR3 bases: TGTGCCAGCAGAAATCGTCAGGGCCGGGAGACCCAGTACTTC. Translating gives CASRNRQGRETQYF.

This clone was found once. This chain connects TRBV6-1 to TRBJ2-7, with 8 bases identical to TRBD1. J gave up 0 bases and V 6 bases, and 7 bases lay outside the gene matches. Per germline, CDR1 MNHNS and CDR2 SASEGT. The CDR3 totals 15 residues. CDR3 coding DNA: TGTGCCAGCAGGCAGGGGGCCTCGCCCTCCTACGAGCAGTACTTC. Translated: CASRQGASPSYEQYF.

This chain's CDR3 is CASSPGTLPSDTEAFF. CDR3 sequence (DNA): TGTGCCAGCAGCCCCGGGACTTTGCCTTCGGACACTGAAGCTTTCTTT. The V and J genes are TRBV11-3 and TRBJ1-1; TRBD1 is a possible D gene (5 bases). The CDR3 runs 16 residues. V lost 5 bases to trimming and J lost 3 bases, with 19 bases between them. Looked up from germline, CDR1 is SGHNT and CDR2 is YENEEA.

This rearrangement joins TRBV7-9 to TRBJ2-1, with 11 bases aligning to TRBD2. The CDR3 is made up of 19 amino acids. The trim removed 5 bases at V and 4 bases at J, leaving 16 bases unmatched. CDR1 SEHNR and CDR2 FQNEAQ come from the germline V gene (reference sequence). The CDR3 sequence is CASSTGTSGRRPAYNEQFF. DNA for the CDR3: TGTGCCAGCAGCACGGGGACTAGCGGCCGGAGGCCTGCTTACAATGAGCAGTTCTTC.

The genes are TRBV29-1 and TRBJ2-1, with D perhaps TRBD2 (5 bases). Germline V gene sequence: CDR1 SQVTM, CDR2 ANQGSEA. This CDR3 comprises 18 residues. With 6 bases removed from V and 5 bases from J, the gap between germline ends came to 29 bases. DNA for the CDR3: TGCAGCGTGTCGGGATTCACTTTTGAGTACCCATTAAACAATGAGCAGTTCTTC. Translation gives CSVSGFTFEYPLNNEQFF.

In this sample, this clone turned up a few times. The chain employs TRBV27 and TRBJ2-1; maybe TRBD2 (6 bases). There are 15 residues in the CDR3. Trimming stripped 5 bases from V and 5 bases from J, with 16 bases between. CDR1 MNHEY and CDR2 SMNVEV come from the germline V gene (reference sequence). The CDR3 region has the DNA TGTGCCAGCAGTCTTAGCGGCCTAGGGGACAATGAGCAGTTCTTC. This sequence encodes CASSLSGLGDNEQFF.

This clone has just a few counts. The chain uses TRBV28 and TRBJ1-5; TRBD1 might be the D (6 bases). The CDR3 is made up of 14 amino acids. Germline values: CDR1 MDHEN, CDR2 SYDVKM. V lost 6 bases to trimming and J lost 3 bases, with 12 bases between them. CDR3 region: CASSRGQLNQPQHF. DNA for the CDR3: TGTGCCAGCAGCCGTGGACAGCTCAATCAGCCCCAGCATTTT.

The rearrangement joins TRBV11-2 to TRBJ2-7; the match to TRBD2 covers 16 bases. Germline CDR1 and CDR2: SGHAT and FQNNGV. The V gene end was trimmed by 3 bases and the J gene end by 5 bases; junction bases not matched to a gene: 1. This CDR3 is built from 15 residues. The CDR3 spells CASSFGTSGRDEQYF. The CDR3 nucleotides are TGTGCCAGCAGCTTCGGGACTAGCGGGAGGGACGAGCAGTACTTC. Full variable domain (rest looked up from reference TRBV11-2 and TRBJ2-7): EAGVAQSPRYKIIEKRQSVAFWCNPISGHATLYWYQQILGQGPKLLIQFQNNGVVDDSQLPKDRFSAERLKGVDSTLKIQPAKLEDSAVYLCASSFGTSGRDEQYFGPGTRLTVT.

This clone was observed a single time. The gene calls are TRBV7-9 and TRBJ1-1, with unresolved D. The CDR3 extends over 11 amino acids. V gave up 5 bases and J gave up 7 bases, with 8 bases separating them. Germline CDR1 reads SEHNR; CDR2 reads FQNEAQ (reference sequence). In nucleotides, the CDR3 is TGTGCCAGCAGCCCGGGTCGTGAAGCTTTCTTT. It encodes CASSPGREAFF.

In DNA, the CDR3 is TGTGCCTGGAGTCCCCCCCGACAGCTTCGAGGCAATCAGCCCCAGCATTTT. Translation gives CAWSPPRQLRGNQPQHF. This chain links TRBV30 with TRBJ1-5, with TRBD1 as a possible D gene (5 bases). CDR1 and CDR2 (germline): GTSNPN, SVGIG (reference sequence). The V end was cut by 2 bases, the J end by 2 bases, with 19 bases between. The CDR3 length is 17 residues.

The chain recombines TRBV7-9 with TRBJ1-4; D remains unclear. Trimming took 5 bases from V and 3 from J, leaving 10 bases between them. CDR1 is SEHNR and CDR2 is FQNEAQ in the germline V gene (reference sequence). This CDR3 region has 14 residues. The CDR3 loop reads CASSERSANEKLFF. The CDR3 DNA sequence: TGTGCCAGCAGCGAGCGGTCTGCTAATGAAAAACTGTTTTTT.

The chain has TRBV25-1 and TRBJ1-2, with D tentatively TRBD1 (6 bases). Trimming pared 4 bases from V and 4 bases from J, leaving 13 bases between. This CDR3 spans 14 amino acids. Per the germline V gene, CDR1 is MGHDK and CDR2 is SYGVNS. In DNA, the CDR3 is TGTGCCAGCAGTGGCGCGGCAGGGGCCTATGGCTACACCTTC. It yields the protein CASSGAAGAYGYTF.

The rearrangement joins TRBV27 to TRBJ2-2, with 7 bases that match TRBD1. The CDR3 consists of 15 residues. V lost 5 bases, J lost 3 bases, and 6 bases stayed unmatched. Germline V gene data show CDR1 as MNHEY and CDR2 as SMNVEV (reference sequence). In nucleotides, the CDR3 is TGTGCCAGCAGTATGGACAGGAGATACACCGGGGAGCTGTTTTTT. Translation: CASSMDRRYTGELFF.

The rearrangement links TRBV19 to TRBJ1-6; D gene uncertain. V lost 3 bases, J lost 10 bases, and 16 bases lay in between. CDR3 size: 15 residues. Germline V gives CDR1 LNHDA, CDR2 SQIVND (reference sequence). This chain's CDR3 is CASSISSGANSPLHF. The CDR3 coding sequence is TGTGCCAGTAGTATTTCGTCGGGAGCTAACTCACCCCTCCACTTT.

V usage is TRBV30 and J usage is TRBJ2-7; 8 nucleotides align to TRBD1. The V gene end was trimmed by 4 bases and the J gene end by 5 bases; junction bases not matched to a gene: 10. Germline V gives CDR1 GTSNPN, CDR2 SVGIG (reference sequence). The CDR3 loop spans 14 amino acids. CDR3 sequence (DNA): TGTGCCTGGAACCCGGACAGGGAGGACCACGAGCAGTACTTC. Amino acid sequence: CAWNPDREDHEQYF.

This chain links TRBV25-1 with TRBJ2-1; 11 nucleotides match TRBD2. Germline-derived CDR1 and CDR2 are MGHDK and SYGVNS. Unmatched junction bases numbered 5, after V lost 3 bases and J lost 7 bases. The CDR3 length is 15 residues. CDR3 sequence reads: CASSDRLAGWNEQFF. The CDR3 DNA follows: TGTGCCAGCAGTGACCGACTAGCGGGATGGAATGAGCAGTTCTTC.

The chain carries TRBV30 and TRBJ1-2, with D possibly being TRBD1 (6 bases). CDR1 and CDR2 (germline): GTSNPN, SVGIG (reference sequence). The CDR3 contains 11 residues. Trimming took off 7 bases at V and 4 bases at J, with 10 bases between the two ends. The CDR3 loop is CAYSTGYGYTF. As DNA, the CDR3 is TGTGCCTACTCGACAGGCTATGGCTACACCTTC. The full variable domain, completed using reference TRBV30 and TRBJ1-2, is SQTIHQWPATLVQPVGSPLSLECTVEGTSNPNLYWYRQAAGRGLQLLFYSVGIGQISSEVPQNLSASRPQDRQFILSSKKLLLSDSGFYLCAYSTGYGYTFGSGTRLTVV.